Below are 15 T cell receptor beta chains sequenced from a single sample in a study of Graves' ophthalmopathy and Graves' hyperthyroidism. For repertoire sequencing, the TCR beta CDR3 regions were amplified from RNA transcripts. HTBI primers were used in a first-round RT-PCR, which preceded a second-round multiplex PCR. TCRdb called the multiplex PCR reads again in MiXCR, with one record for every CDR3 protein. The data hold 200,000 to 250,000 distinct CDR3 sequences, with about 47% observed a single time. The sequencing input was peripheral blood. The receptors shown here come from an adult man with Graves' ophthalmopathy.

The rearrangement uses TRBV20-1 and TRBJ2-7, with TRBD2 identical over 12 bases. The trim removed 3 bases at V and 6 bases at J, leaving 6 bases unmatched. Germline V CDR1 and CDR2: DFQATT, SNEGSKA (reference sequence). The CDR3 extends over 14 amino acids. DNA for the CDR3: TGCAGTGCTAGGACAGGGACTAGCGGGTCCGAGCAGTACTTC. Its translation is CSARTGTSGSEQYF.

To note about this clonotype: Germline is not matched at one junction end, which may reflect a read error. This rearrangement joins TRBV10-3 to TRBJ1-3; maybe TRBD1 (6 bases). The CDR3 extends over 11 amino acids. The germline V gene has CDR1 ENHRY and CDR2 SYGVKD. CDR3 amino acids: CASSETGTMDF. For the CDR3, the DNA is TGTGCCAGCAGTGAGACCGGGACAATGGATTTT.

This clonotype was seen a few times. This chain joins TRBV10-2 and TRBJ2-7; 12 bases fit TRBD2. The CDR3 runs 14 residues. The germline gives CDR1 WSHSY, CDR2 SAAADI. V lost 6 bases, J lost 6 bases, and 6 bases stayed unmatched. The CDR3, as DNA: TGCGCCAGCAGAGAGACTAGCGGGAGAGGCGAGCAGTACTTC. As protein: CASRETSGRGEQYF.

The rearrangement uses TRBV5-6 and TRBJ2-7; 9 bases fit TRBD1. Per the germline V gene, CDR1 is SGHDT and CDR2 is YYEEEE. This CDR3 region has 16 residues. V gave up 4 bases and J gave up 8 bases; unmatched junction bases: 16. The CDR3 spells CASSQETGTGIDKQYF. The CDR3 DNA follows: TGTGCCAGCAGCCAGGAAACCGGGACAGGGATCGACAAGCAGTACTTC.

V gene TRBV7-3 combines with J gene TRBJ1-5; 7 nucleotides line up with TRBD1. V lost 10 bases and J lost 2; bases outside the gene matches: 14. This CDR3 spans 16 amino acids. Germline CDR1 is SGHTA and CDR2 is FQGTGA. The CDR3 is CAIPPVTDRGNQPQHF. CDR3 nucleotides: TGTGCCATCCCCCCTGTAACCGACAGGGGCAATCAGCCCCAGCATTTT.

CDR3 protein: CSARDAGIGGGTEAFF. DNA for the CDR3: TGCAGTGCTAGAGATGCGGGCATAGGGGGGGGCACTGAAGCTTTCTTT. The chain is built from TRBV20-1 and TRBJ1-1; D possibly corresponds to TRBD1 (6 bases). V was clipped by 0 bases and J by 4 bases, with 18 bases between them. CDR3 length: 16 amino acids. Looked up from germline, CDR1 is DFQATT and CDR2 is SNEGSKA (reference sequence).

The V gene is TRBV5-4, the J gene TRBJ2-7; 8 bases line up with TRBD1. Germline values: CDR1 SGHNT, CDR2 YYREEE (reference sequence). V dropped 4 bases and J dropped 3; count of bases not matched to a gene: 12. This CDR3 is built from 16 residues. The CDR3 nucleotides are TGTGCCAGCAGCCGCGCCACAGGGGGTGCTCTCTACGAGCAGTACTTC. This gives the protein CASSRATGGALYEQYF.

This clonotype was recorded once. The chain employs TRBV5-4 and TRBJ2-7; 10 bases match TRBD1. CDR1 is SGHNT, CDR2 YYREEE, per germline (reference sequence). The V and J ends lost 0 bases and 3 bases, in that order; junction bases with no gene match: 9. This CDR3 is built from 17 residues. Written as DNA, the CDR3 is TGTGCCAGCAGCTTGGCATCCCGGGACAGGGGTCTCTACGAGCAGTACTTC. Its protein is CASSLASRDRGLYEQYF.

The chain combines TRBV12-3 or TRBV12-4 with TRBJ2-7; 7 nucleotides match TRBD1. The junction had 10 bases not matched to a gene; V was cut back by 1 base and J by 1 base. CDR3 size: 17 residues. The CDR3 reads CASSLGGTGTVSYEQYF. The CDR3 DNA reads TGTGCCAGCAGTTTAGGGGGTACCGGGACAGTGTCCTACGAGCAGTACTTC.

The V call is TRBV7-1, the J call TRBJ2-2; possibly TRBD2 for D (6 bases). TRBV7-1 is labeled an ORF, and its function is uncertain. V was cut by 3 bases and J by 6 bases, with 17 bases left in between. The CDR3 is 16 amino acids. CDR3 sequence (DNA): TGTGCCAGCAGCTCGTCGACTGCGGGGATATCCGGGGAGCTGTTTTTT. Amino acid sequence: CASSSSTAGISGELFF.

This chain connects TRBV20-1 to TRBJ1-1, with D perhaps matching TRBD1 (6 bases). The CDR3 consists of 11 residues. V was pared by 6 bases and J by 4 bases, with 9 bases between. CDR1 and CDR2 (germline): DFQATT, SNEGSKA (reference sequence). CDR3 nucleotides: TGCAGTGCAGGGGGGCGCACTGAAGCTTTCTTT. Translating it yields CSAGGRTEAFF.

This clonotype was detected many times. The chain combines TRBV19 with TRBJ1-2; TRBD1 agrees at 8 bases. The CDR3 runs to 12 residues. The V and J ends lost 5 bases and 5 bases, in that order; junction bases with no gene match: 1. The germline V gene has CDR1 LNHDA and CDR2 SQIVND (reference sequence). The CDR3 loop reads CASSDRGYGYTF. CDR3 DNA sequence: TGTGCCAGTAGTGACAGGGGATATGGCTACACCTTC.

This rearrangement joins TRBV10-1 to TRBJ2-7; 7 bases line up with TRBD1. V lost 0 bases to trimming and J lost 2 bases; unmatched junction nucleotides: 4. The CDR3 is 15 residues long. Germline CDR1 reads WNHNN; CDR2 reads SYGVQD (reference sequence). CDR3 in amino acids: CASSESGDRAYEQYF. As DNA, the CDR3 is TGCGCCAGCAGTGAGTCAGGAGACAGGGCCTACGAGCAGTACTTC.

This clonotype has just one count. A much more abundant neighbour one base away suggests this may be a read error. The CDR3 nucleotides read TGTGCCGGCAGTGAATTGGCAGAGACCCAGTACTTC. Amino acid sequence: CAGSELAETQYF. The V and J genes are TRBV25-1 and TRBJ2-5; no definite D call. Germline V gives CDR1 MGHDK, CDR2 SYGVNS. CDR3 length: 12 amino acids.

This clonotype has more than one count but fewer than ten. The chain is built from TRBV28 and TRBJ2-7; D may be TRBD1 or TRBD2 (7 bases each). Germline CDR1 and CDR2: MDHEN and SYDVKM. V lost 6 bases and J 3 bases, leaving 21 bases between the germline ends. The CDR3 has 16 amino acids. This CDR3 reads CASRGLTGDSGYEQYF. The CDR3 coding sequence is TGTGCCAGCAGGGGACTAACAGGGGACTCCGGCTACGAGCAGTACTTC.